Listed here are 30 T cell receptor beta chains from one sample, sequenced in a study of T cell responses to AZD1222 COVID-19 vaccine. Clones were sequenced by immunoSEQ multiplex PCR, and TCRdb holds only the in-frame ones, with some missing. The sample shows under 45,000 clones, about 89% of them seen only once. The sequencing used peripheral blood, collected on day 0 of AZD1222 vaccination. Receptors originate from an adult in good health.

This clone was detected only once. This chain uses TRBV29-1 with TRBJ1-1, with 7 bases lining up with TRBD1. With V trimmed by 8 bases and J by 10 bases, 7 bases remained unmatched. Germline CDR1 SQVTM, CDR2 ANQGSEA. This CDR3 has 10 residues. This CDR3 reads CSTRGNGAFF. CDR3 DNA: TGCAGCACCAGGGGGAACGGAGCTTTCTTT.

The chain combines TRBV3-1 (or the pseudogene TRBV3-2) with TRBJ2-7, with D uncertain. The V and J ends lost 1 base and 9 bases respectively, with 10 bases between them. Looked up from germline, CDR1 is LGHDT and CDR2 is YNNKEL (reference sequence). CDR3 length equals 12 residues. The CDR3: CASSQAGMVQYF. For the CDR3, the DNA is TGTGCCAGCAGCCAAGCGGGTATGGTGCAGTACTTC.

This chain joins TRBV12-3 or TRBV12-4 and TRBJ1-3; D is unclear. Trimming cost V 3 bases and J 0 bases, with 3 bases left between them. The CDR3 spans 13 residues. CDR3 sequence: CASSFTSGNTIYF. In nucleotides, the CDR3 is TGTGCCAGCAGTTTCACCTCTGGAAACACCATATATTTT.

The CDR3 sequence: CASNRPGQGTLSSYEQYF. Here the CDR3 DNA reads TGTGCCAGCAACCGTCCGGGACAGGGAACCTTGAGCTCCTACGAGCAGTACTTC. The J gene is TRBJ2-7, the V gene TRBV28; 9 bases agree with TRBD1. From germline, CDR1 is MDHEN and CDR2 SYDVKM. J gave up 0 bases and V 7 bases, and 16 bases lay outside the gene matches. The CDR3 runs to 18 residues.

The genes are TRBV13 and TRBJ2-2, with 13 bases identical to TRBD2. This CDR3 spans 16 amino acids. CDR1 is PRHDT and CDR2 is FYEKMQ in the germline V gene (reference sequence). V dropped 5 bases and J dropped 6; count of bases not matched to a gene: 6. The CDR3 loop is CASSPTSGGAAGELFF. In nucleotides, the CDR3 is TGTGCCAGCAGCCCAACTAGCGGGGGGGCTGCCGGGGAGCTGTTTTTT.

This chain connects TRBV19 to TRBJ1-2, with D possibly being TRBD1 (6 bases). Deletions cut 6 bases from V and 4 bases from J, with 21 bases between. The CDR3 is 16 amino acids. Germline V gives CDR1 LNHDA, CDR2 SQIVND (reference sequence). CDR3 sequence: CASSNGGGGRTYGYTF. The CDR3 nucleotides are TGTGCCAGTAGCAACGGAGGTGGGGGGCGGACCTATGGCTACACCTTC.

The chain carries TRBV5-1 and TRBJ2-3; D remains unclear. CDR3 length: 14 amino acids. The V gene's germline CDR1 is SGHRS and CDR2 YFSETQ. V gave up 0 bases and J gave up 1 base, with 6 bases separating them. The CDR3 is CASSLVFGTDTQYF. The CDR3 DNA is TGCGCCAGCAGCTTGGTTTTTGGCACAGATACGCAGTATTTT.

V is TRBV11-3 and J is TRBJ2-5, with a possible D match to TRBD1 (5 bases). Germline V gene data show CDR1 as SGHNT and CDR2 as YENEEA. V lost 5 bases, J lost 0 bases, and 10 bases lay in between. CDR3 size: 14 residues. CDR3 region: CASSLNRYQETQYF. CDR3 coding DNA: TGTGCCAGCAGCCTCAACAGGTACCAAGAGACCCAGTACTTC. Based on the CDR3 plus reference TRBV11-3 and TRBJ2-5, the full variable domain is EAGVVQSPRYKIIEKKQPVAFWCNPISGHNTLYWYLQNLGQGPELLIRYENEEAVDDSQLPKDRFSAERLKGVDSTLKIQPAELGDSAVYLCASSLNRYQETQYFGPGTRLLVL.

The chain joins TRBV4-1 to TRBJ1-2; D call uncertain. V was cut by 1 base and J by 0 bases, with 6 bases left in between. Germline lookup yields CDR1 MGHRA and CDR2 YSYEKL. CDR3 size: 14 residues. The CDR3 loop is CASSQAGANYGYTF. CDR3 nucleotides: TGCGCCAGCAGCCAAGCGGGAGCTAACTATGGCTACACCTTC.

This clone was observed once. The rearrangement links TRBV4-1 to TRBJ2-3; 9 nucleotides line up with TRBD2. V was pared by 4 bases and J by 3 bases, with 8 bases of the junction left unmatched. There are 16 residues in the CDR3. Germline V gene data show CDR1 as MGHRA and CDR2 as YSYEKL. CDR3: CASSPLGAGGTDTQYF. The CDR3 region has the DNA TGCGCCAGCAGCCCCCTAGGAGCGGGGGGAACAGATACGCAGTATTTT.

This chain connects TRBV5-8 to TRBJ2-7; D gene ambiguous. The germline V and J ends were trimmed by 0 bases and 5 bases, with 6 bases remaining between them. Germline V CDR1 and CDR2: SGHTS, YDEGEE. The CDR3 is 12 amino acids. DNA for the CDR3: TGTGCCAGCAGCTTGGATTCCCACGAGCAGTACTTC. Translation: CASSLDSHEQYF.

This chain connects TRBV5-8 to TRBJ1-2; 8 positions agree with TRBD1. The CDR3 runs to 13 residues. The germline CDR1 and CDR2 sequences are SGHTS and YDEGEE. With 2 bases clipped from V and 6 bases from J, the junction kept 3 bases outside the gene matches. CDR3 DNA sequence: TGTGCCAGCAGCTTAGACAGGGGCCATGGCTACACCTTC. This codes for CASSLDRGHGYTF.

This clone was picked up one time. The chain recombines TRBV6-1 with TRBJ2-7; TRBD1 is a possible D gene (5 bases). Trimming took off 1 base at V and 2 bases at J, with 9 bases between the two ends. Germline loops: CDR1 MNHNS, CDR2 SASEGT. This CDR3 is 14 amino acids long. This CDR3 reads CASSEGIRAYEQYF. The CDR3 DNA reads TGTGCCAGCAGTGAAGGGATCAGGGCCTACGAGCAGTACTTC.

The chain employs TRBV4-2 and TRBJ2-3; TRBD2 matches at 14 bases. This CDR3 region has 18 residues. J was trimmed by 0 bases and V by 1 base; bases with no gene match: 3. Germline-derived CDR1 and CDR2 are LGHNA and YNFKEQ. The CDR3 coding sequence is TGTGCCAGCAGCCAAGGACTAGCGGGGGGGCCTAGCACAGATACGCAGTATTTT. It translates to CASSQGLAGGPSTDTQYF.

The chain couples TRBV6-5 to TRBJ2-5; possible D gene TRBD1, 5 bases. Germline CDR1 reads MNHEY; CDR2 reads SVGAGI. The CDR3 has 13 amino acids. V lost 7 bases, J lost 4 bases, and 13 bases lay in between. This CDR3 is CASTSPGSETQYF. CDR3 coding DNA: TGTGCCAGCACCTCCCCAGGGTCAGAGACCCAGTACTTC.

In its sample, this clone was seen once. The CDR3 DNA reads TGTGCCAGCAGTTTACGGGCGGGAGGCTCCTACAATGAGCAGTTCTTC. Its protein is CASSLRAGGSYNEQFF. This chain connects TRBV28 to TRBJ2-1; 8 bases are a match to TRBD2. The CDR3 runs to 16 residues. CDR1 and CDR2 from the germline V gene are MDHEN and SYDVKM. Losses at the gene ends were 2 bases for V and 0 bases for J; bases not matched to a gene: 3.

This clone was observed a single time. This chain connects TRBV18 to TRBJ1-5; the D is unclear. The CDR3 totals 15 residues. Between the trimmed V and J ends, which lost 5 bases and 0 bases, there was a span of 11 bases. Germline CDR1 KGHSH, CDR2 LQKENI. This CDR3 reads CASSSTGSSNQPQHF. The CDR3 nucleotides are TGTGCCAGCTCATCAACGGGCAGTAGCAATCAGCCCCAGCATTTT.

This clone was seen a handful of times. The chain has TRBV7-9 and TRBJ1-5; 9 nucleotides match TRBD1. Germline loops: CDR1 SEHNR, CDR2 FQNEAQ (reference sequence). CDR3 size: 17 residues. Unmatched junction bases numbered 14, after V lost 11 bases and J lost 0 bases. CDR3 in DNA: TGTGCCCCTCGGGGGGGACAGGGATTGAGTAGCAATCAGCCCCAGCATTTT. This codes for CAPRGGQGLSSNQPQHF. The complete variable domain, with remaining parts taken from reference TRBV7-9 and TRBJ1-5, reads DTGVSQNPRHKITKRGQNVTFRCDPISEHNRLYWYRQTLGQGPEFLTYFQNEAQLEKSRLLSDRFSAERPKGSFSTLEIQRTEQGDSAMYLCAPRGGQGLSSNQPQHFGDGTRLSIL.

The chain couples TRBV3-1 (or the pseudogene TRBV3-2) to TRBJ1-2; D is unresolved. Trimming stripped 1 base from V and 8 bases from J, with 14 bases between. The germline gives CDR1 LGHDT, CDR2 YNNKEL (reference sequence). The length of the CDR3 is 14 residues. The CDR3, as DNA: TGTGCCAGCAGCCAAGGAGAGGCCGAAGAGGGCTACACCTTC. It translates to CASSQGEAEEGYTF.

V usage is TRBV27 and J usage is TRBJ2-7; D is possibly TRBD2 (6 bases). The germline CDR1 and CDR2 sequences are MNHEY and SMNVEV (reference sequence). V was shortened by 6 bases and J by 6 bases, with 15 bases between the two germline ends. The CDR3 is 13 amino acids. The CDR3 protein is CASSPGSNFEQYF. As DNA, the CDR3 is TGTGCCAGCAGCCCCGGGAGCAATTTCGAGCAGTACTTC.

This chain uses TRBV5-4 with TRBJ2-2; maybe TRBD1 (5 bases). The CDR3 runs to 15 residues. Germline V gene lookup returns CDR1 SGHNT and CDR2 YYREEE (reference sequence). V gave up 3 bases and J gave up 3 bases, with 12 bases separating them. CDR3 sequence reads: CASSSRQKHTGELFF. The DNA of the CDR3 is TGTGCCAGCAGCTCCCGACAGAAACACACCGGGGAGCTGTTTTTT.

The chain is built from TRBV4-1 and TRBJ1-2, with D unclear. CDR1 is MGHRA and CDR2 is YSYEKL in the germline V gene. With 0 bases removed from V and 7 bases from J, the gap between germline ends came to 15 bases. The CDR3 sequence is 15 residues long. The CDR3 is CASSQDTLSSRGYTF. Written as DNA, the CDR3 is TGCGCCAGCAGCCAAGATACCCTCTCGAGTCGTGGCTACACCTTC.

The chain carries TRBV15 and TRBJ1-2, with D possibly TRBD1 on 5 matching bases. CDR1 is LNHNV and CDR2 is YYDKDF in the germline V gene (reference sequence). The V gene lost 1 base and the J gene lost 8 bases, with 17 bases spanning the gap. The CDR3 runs to 15 residues. In DNA form, the CDR3 reads TGTGCCACCAGCAGAGCCCTGGCGGGGGGAGAGGGCTACACCTTC. Its translation: CATSRALAGGEGYTF.

The V call is TRBV6-5, the J call TRBJ2-7; maybe TRBD1 (5 bases). CDR1 and CDR2 (germline): MNHEY, SVGAGI. CDR3 size: 14 residues. V was cut by 2 bases and J by 2 bases, with 10 bases left in between. DNA of the CDR3: TGTGCCAGCAGTTACAGTAGGACAACCTACGAGCAGTACTTC. Translation: CASSYSRTTYEQYF.

This chain joins TRBV5-4 and TRBJ2-5, with no clear D. Trimming shortened V by 2 bases and J by 3 bases, and 8 bases separated the two germline ends. The CDR3 covers 13 residues. In germline, CDR1 is SGHNT, CDR2 YYREEE (reference sequence). The CDR3 nucleotides read TGTGCCAGCAGCTTTTCATGGAAAGAGACCCAGTACTTC. Residues: CASSFSWKETQYF.

The table lists this clone with a count of one. DNA of the CDR3: TGCGCCAGCAGCATAAAGGGATCAATTAGCAATGAGCAGTTCTTC. Its protein is CASSIKGSISNEQFF. The chain joins TRBV4-3 to TRBJ2-1; no definite D call. Germline assignment: CDR1 LGHNA and CDR2 YSLEER. This CDR3 is 15 amino acids long. V shed 5 bases and J shed 6 bases, with 17 bases lying between them.

This clone was detected only once. This specimen includes other DNA sequences encoding the same CDR3. The V call is TRBV9, the J call TRBJ1-1; D might be TRBD1 (5 bases). This CDR3 has 14 residues. V gave up 2 bases and J gave up 0 bases, with 8 bases separating them. Germline CDR1 reads SGDLS; CDR2 reads YYNGEE. This CDR3 reads CASSVGTVNTEAFF. The CDR3 DNA is TGTGCCAGCAGCGTCGGGACGGTGAACACTGAAGCTTTCTTT.

This chain links TRBV4-3 with TRBJ1-5, with D maybe TRBD1 (6 bases). The CDR3 is 17 amino acids. CDR1 is LGHNA, CDR2 YSLEER, per germline. Trimming removed 0 bases at V and 2 bases at J, with 14 bases between. The CDR3 spells CASSQDRAAGGNQPQHF. The CDR3 DNA is TGCGCCAGCAGCCAAGACAGAGCGGCAGGGGGCAATCAGCCCCAGCATTTT.

The J gene is TRBJ2-7, the V gene TRBV4-2; 9 bases map to TRBD2. CDR3 length: 13 residues. The V gene end was trimmed by 4 bases and the J gene end by 6 bases; junction bases not matched to a gene: 4. From germline, CDR1 is LGHNA and CDR2 YNFKEQ. The chain's CDR3 is CASSLAGAGEQYF. The DNA of the CDR3 is TGTGCCAGCAGCCTAGCGGGAGCAGGCGAGCAGTACTTC.

The genes are TRBV6-5 and TRBJ2-5; D might be TRBD1 (6 bases). Germline V lookup: CDR1 MNHEY, CDR2 SVGAGI. The CDR3 spans 13 residues. V gave up 6 bases and J gave up 2 bases, with 10 bases separating them. The DNA for the CDR3 is TGTGCCAGCAGCAGGACAGTTCAAGAGACCCAGTACTTC. It encodes CASSRTVQETQYF.